The source of this T cell receptor beta chain is a study of T cells in localized non-small cell lung cancer. The V gene's germline CDR1 is WSHSY and CDR2 SAAADI. Trimming at V came to 4 bases and at J to 9 bases, leaving 4 bases not matched to a gene. The CDR3 has 14 residues. Study conclusions and caveats: The tumor had only one region sequenced, so heterogeneity remains possible. Longer survival (overall) was linked to higher T cell density in blood.

The repertoire was sequenced with immunoSEQ multiplex PCR; TCRdb's copy has only in-frame clones and lacks some. The sample consists of around 15,000 clones, over 75% of them appearing once. Concerning this clone: Antigen specificity is unknown.

This chain joins TRBV10-2 and TRBJ2-1; 12 bases line up with TRBD2. This sample comprised peripheral blood mononuclear cells, obtained before any cancer treatment. The TCR sequence derives from a male donor older than 55 with stage II lung adenocarcinoma. CDR3 sequence: CASSALAGGGEQFF. CDR3 bases: TGCGCCAGCAGTGCACTAGCGGGAGGAGGTGAGCAGTTCTTC.